This T cell receptor beta chain derives from a study of T cell changes during pregnancy in multiple sclerosis. In its sample, this clone was seen once. This table comes from immunoSEQ multiplex PCR, and its TCRdb copy is limited to in-frame clones, with some not included. The sample carries around 80,000 clones, roughly nine tenths recorded once. This CDR3 region has 13 residues. Looked up from germline, CDR1 is LNHDA and CDR2 is SQIVND (reference sequence). The V and J ends lost 5 bases and 3 bases, in that order; junction bases with no gene match: 4. Sequencing was performed on peripheral blood, taken before pregnancy. The chain uses TRBV19 and TRBJ2-7; 7 bases align to TRBD1. This clonotype was sampled from a female donor with multiple sclerosis, enrolled in a pregnancy study. CDR3 in amino acids: CASSRDRYYEQYF. In DNA form, the CDR3 reads TGTGCCAGTAGTCGGGACAGATACTACGAGCAGTACTTC.